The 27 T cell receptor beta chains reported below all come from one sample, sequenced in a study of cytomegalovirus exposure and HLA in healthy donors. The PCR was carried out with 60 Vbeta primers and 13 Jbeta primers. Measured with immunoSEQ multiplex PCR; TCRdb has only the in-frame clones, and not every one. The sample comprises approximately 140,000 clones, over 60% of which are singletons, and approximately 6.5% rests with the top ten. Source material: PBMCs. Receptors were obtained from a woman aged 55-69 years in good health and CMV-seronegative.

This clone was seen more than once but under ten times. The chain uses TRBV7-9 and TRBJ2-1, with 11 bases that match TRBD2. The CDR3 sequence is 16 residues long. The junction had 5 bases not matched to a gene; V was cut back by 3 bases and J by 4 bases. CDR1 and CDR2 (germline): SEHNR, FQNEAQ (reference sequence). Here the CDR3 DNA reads TGTGCCAGCAGCTTGCGGCTAGCGGGAGGATACAATGAGCAGTTCTTC. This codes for CASSLRLAGGYNEQFF.

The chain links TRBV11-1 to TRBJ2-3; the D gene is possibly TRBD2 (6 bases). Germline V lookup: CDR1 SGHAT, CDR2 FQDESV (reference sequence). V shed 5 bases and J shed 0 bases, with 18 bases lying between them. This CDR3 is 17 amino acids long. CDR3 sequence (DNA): TGTGCCAGCAGCATGGGTGCAGGACTAACTAGCACAGATACGCAGTATTTT. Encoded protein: CASSMGAGLTSTDTQYF.

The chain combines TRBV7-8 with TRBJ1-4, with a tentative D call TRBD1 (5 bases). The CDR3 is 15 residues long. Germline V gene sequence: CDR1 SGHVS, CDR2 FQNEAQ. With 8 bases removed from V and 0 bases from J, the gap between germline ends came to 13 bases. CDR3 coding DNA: TGTGCCAGCGGCCAAGGGGCCACAACTAATGAAAAACTGTTTTTT. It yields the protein CASGQGATTNEKLFF. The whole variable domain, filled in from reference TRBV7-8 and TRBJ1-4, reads GAGVSQSPRYKVAKRGQDVALRCDPISGHVSLFWYQQALGQGPEFLTYFQNEAQLDKSGLPSDRFFAERPEGSVSTLKIQRTQQEDSAVYLCASGQGATTNEKLFFGSGTQLSVL.

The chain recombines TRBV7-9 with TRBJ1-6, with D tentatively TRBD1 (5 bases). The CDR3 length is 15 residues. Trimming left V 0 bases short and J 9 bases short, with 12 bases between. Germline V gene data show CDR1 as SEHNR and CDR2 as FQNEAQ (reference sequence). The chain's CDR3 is CASSLAASQGSPLHF. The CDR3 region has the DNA TGTGCCAGCAGCTTAGCGGCGAGCCAGGGTTCACCCCTCCACTTT.

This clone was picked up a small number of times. The CDR3 loop reads CASSPGYSRTDTQYF. As DNA, the CDR3 is TGTGCCAGCAGCCCCGGCTATAGCCGAACAGATACGCAGTATTTT. This chain links TRBV14 with TRBJ2-3; unclear D gene. The CDR3 is 15 residues long. Germline assignment: CDR1 SGHDN and CDR2 FVKESK. V shed 4 bases and J shed 3 bases, with 14 bases lying between them.

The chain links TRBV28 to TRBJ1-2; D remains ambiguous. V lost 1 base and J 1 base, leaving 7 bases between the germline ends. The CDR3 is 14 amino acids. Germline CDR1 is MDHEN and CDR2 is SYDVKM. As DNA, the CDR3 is TGTGCCAGCAGTTTATTCTCAGATAACTATGGCTACACCTTC. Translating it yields CASSLFSDNYGYTF.

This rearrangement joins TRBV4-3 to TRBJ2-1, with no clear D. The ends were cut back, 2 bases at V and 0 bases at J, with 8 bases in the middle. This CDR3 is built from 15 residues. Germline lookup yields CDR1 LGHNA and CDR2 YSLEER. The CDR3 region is CASSQLKFSYNEQFF. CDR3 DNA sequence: TGCGCCAGCAGCCAACTAAAATTCTCCTACAATGAGCAGTTCTTC.

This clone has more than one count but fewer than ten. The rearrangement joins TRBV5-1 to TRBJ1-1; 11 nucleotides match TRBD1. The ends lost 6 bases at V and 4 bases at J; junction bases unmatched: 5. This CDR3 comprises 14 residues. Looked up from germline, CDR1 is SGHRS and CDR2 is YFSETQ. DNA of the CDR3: TGCGCCAGCACGCTCGGGACAGGGGGCACTGAAGCTTTCTTT. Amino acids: CASTLGTGGTEAFF. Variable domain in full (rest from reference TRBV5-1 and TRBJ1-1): KAGVTQTPRYLIKTRGQQVTLSCSPISGHRSVSWYQQTPGQGLQFLFEYFSETQRNKGNFPGRFSGRQFSNSRSEMNVSTLELGDSALYLCASTLGTGGTEAFFGQGTRLTVV.

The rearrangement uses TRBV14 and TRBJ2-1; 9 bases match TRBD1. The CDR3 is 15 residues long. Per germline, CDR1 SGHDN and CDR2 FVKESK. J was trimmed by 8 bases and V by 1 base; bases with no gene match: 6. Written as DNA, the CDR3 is TGTGCCAGCAGCCAAGTCGGACAGGGGACGGATGAGCAGTTCTTC. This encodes CASSQVGQGTDEQFF.

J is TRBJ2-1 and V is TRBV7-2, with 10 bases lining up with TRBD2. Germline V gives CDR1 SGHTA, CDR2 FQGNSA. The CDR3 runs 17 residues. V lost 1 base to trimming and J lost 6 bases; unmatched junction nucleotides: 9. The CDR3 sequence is CASSLVLAGEGGNEQFF. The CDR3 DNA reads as TGTGCCAGCAGCTTAGTGCTAGCGGGAGAAGGGGGCAATGAGCAGTTCTTC. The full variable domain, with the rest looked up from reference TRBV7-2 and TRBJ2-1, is GAGVSQSPSNKVTEKGKDVELRCDPISGHTALYWYRQSLGQGLEFLIYFQGNSAPDKSGLPSDRFSAERTGGSVSTLTIQRTQQEDSAVYLCASSLVLAGEGGNEQFFGPGTRLTVL.

The CDR3 nucleotides are TGTGCCAGCAGTCCCCCCGGGGGGGGCTACGAGCAGTACTTC. Translated: CASSPPGGGYEQYF. The genes are TRBV28 and TRBJ2-7; 8 nucleotides match TRBD2. CDR1 is MDHEN, CDR2 SYDVKM, per germline. CDR3 size: 14 residues. V was clipped by 5 bases and J by 3 bases; unmatched bases: 6. Full variable domain (missing parts from reference TRBV28 and TRBJ2-7): DVKVTQSSRYLVKRTGEKVFLECVQDMDHENMFWYRQDPGLGLRLIYFSYDVKMKEKGDIPEGYSVSREKKERFSLILESASTNQTSMYLCASSPPGGGYEQYFGPGTRLTVT.

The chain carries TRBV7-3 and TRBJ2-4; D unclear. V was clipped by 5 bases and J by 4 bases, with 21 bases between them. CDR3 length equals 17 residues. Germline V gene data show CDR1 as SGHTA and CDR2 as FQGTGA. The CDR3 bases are TGTGCCAGCAGCCCTCCCTCAGCGAGGATGGCAAAAAACATTCAGTACTTC. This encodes CASSPPSARMAKNIQYF.

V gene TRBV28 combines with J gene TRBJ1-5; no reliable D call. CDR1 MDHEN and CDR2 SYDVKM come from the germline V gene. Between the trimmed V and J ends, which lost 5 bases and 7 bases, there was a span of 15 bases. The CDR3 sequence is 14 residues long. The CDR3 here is CASSLPTYIQPQHF. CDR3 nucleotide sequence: TGTGCCAGCAGTCTCCCAACATACATCCAGCCCCAGCATTTT. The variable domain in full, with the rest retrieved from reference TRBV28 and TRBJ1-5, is DVKVTQSSRYLVKRTGEKVFLECVQDMDHENMFWYRQDPGLGLRLIYFSYDVKMKEKGDIPEGYSVSREKKERFSLILESASTNQTSMYLCASSLPTYIQPQHFGDGTRLSIL.

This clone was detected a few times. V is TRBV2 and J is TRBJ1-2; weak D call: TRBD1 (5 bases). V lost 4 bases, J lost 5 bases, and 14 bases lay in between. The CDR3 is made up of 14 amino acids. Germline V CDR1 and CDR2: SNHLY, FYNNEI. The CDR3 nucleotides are TGTGCCAGCAGTGGGGCAGGGAGGGCGTATGGCTACACCTTC. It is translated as CASSGAGRAYGYTF.

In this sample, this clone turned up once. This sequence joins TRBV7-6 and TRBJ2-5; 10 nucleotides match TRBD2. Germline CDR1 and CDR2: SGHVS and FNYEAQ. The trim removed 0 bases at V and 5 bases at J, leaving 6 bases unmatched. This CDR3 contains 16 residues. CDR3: CASSLASGGPRETQYF. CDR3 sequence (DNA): TGTGCCAGCAGCTTAGCTAGCGGGGGGCCACGGGAGACCCAGTACTTC.

The CDR3, as DNA: TGCGCCAGCAGCTTGTCGGACACCGGGGAGCTGTTTTTT. Translation gives CASSLSDTGELFF. The V and J genes are TRBV5-1 and TRBJ2-2, with D hard to call. The V gene's germline CDR1 is SGHRS and CDR2 YFSETQ. This CDR3 contains 13 residues. With 1 base removed from V and 3 bases from J, the gap between germline ends came to 4 bases.

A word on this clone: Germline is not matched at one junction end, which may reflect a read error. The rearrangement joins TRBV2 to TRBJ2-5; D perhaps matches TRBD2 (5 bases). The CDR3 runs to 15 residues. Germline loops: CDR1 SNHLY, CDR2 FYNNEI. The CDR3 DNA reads TGTGCCACCAGTCGGGCGGGTGTGCGTCAAGAGACCCAGTACTTC. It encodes CATSRAGVRQETQYF.

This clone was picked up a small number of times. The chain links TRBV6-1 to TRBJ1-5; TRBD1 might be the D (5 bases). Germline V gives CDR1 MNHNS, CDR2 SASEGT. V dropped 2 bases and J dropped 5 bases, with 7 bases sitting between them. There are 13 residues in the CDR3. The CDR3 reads CASSEQGDQPQHF. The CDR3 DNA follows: TGTGCCAGCAGTGAACAGGGCGATCAGCCCCAGCATTTT.

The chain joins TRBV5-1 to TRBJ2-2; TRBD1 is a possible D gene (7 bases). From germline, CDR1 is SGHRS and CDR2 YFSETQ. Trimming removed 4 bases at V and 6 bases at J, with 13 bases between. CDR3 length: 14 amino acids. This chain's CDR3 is CASSVQGRSGELFF. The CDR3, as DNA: TGCGCCAGCAGCGTACAGGGGAGGTCCGGGGAGCTGTTTTTT. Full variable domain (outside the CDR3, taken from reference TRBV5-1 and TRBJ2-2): KAGVTQTPRYLIKTRGQQVTLSCSPISGHRSVSWYQQTPGQGLQFLFEYFSETQRNKGNFPGRFSGRQFSNSRSEMNVSTLELGDSALYLCASSVQGRSGELFFGEGSRLTVL.

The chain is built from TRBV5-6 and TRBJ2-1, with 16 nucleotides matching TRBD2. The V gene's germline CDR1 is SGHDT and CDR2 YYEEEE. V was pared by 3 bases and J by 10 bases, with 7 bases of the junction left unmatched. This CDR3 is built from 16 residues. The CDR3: CASSWGTSGGAVEQFF. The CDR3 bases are TGTGCCAGCAGCTGGGGGACTAGCGGGGGGGCGGTCGAGCAGTTCTTC.

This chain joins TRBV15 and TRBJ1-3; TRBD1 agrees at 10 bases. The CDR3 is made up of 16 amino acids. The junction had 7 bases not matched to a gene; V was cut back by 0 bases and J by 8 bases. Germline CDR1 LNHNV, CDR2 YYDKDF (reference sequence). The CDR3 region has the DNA TGTGCCACCAGCAGAGATCTCGACAGGGGGCCGGACACCATATATTTT. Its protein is CATSRDLDRGPDTIYF.

CDR3 region: CASSLEGARLSEKLFF. The CDR3 bases are TGCGCCAGCAGCTTGGAAGGGGCAAGGCTTAGTGAAAAACTGTTTTTT. The rearrangement uses TRBV5-1 and TRBJ1-4; possible D gene TRBD1, 5 bases. The V and J ends lost 0 bases and 7 bases respectively, with 16 bases between them. Germline assignment: CDR1 SGHRS and CDR2 YFSETQ. This CDR3 has 16 residues.

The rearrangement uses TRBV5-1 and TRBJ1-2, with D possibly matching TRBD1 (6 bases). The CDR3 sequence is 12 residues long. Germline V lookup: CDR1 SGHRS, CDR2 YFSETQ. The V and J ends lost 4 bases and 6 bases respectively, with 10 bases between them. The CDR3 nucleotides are TGCGCCAGCAGCCCAGGGGCCCATGGCTACACCTTC. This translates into CASSPGAHGYTF.

The CDR3 here is CASSLATTGEAFF. The CDR3 DNA sequence: TGTGCCAGCAGCTTGGCAACGACAGGGGAAGCTTTCTTT. V and J are TRBV7-3 and TRBJ1-1; 7 nucleotides line up with TRBD1. The CDR3 has 13 residues. V trimming: 3 bases; J trimming: 8 bases; junction bases outside the gene matches: 6. Germline loops: CDR1 SGHTA, CDR2 FQGTGA.

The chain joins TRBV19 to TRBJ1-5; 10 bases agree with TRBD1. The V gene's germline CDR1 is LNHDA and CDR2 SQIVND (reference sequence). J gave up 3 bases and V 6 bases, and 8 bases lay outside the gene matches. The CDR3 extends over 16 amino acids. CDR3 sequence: CASSTPDRGDNQPQHF. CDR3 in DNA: TGTGCCAGTAGCACCCCGGACAGGGGGGACAATCAGCCCCAGCATTTT.

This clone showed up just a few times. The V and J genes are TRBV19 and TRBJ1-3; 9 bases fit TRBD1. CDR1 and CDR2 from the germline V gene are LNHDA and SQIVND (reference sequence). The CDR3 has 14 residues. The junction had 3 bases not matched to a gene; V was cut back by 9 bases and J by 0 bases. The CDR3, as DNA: TGTGCCAGGTCGACAGGGGGCTCTGGAAACACCATATATTTT. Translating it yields CARSTGGSGNTIYF.

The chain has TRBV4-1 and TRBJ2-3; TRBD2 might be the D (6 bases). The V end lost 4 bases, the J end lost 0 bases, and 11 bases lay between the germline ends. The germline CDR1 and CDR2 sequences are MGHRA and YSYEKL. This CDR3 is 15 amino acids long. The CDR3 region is CASSLADTSTDTQYF. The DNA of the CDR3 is TGCGCCAGCAGCCTAGCGGATACTAGCACAGATACGCAGTATTTT.